This T cell receptor beta chain was captured by sequencing in a study of blood T cell repertoires in COVID-19. Germline assignment: CDR1 SGHNT and CDR2 YYREEE (reference sequence). Trimming stripped 3 bases from V and 4 bases from J, with 10 bases between. CDR3 size: 13 residues. Source study methods: Counts of nucleated cells, estimated from reference gene primer amplification, were obtained. Sequencing was performed with immunoSEQ multiplex PCR; in TCRdb, only in-frame clones are kept and a portion is missing. V, J and clone size are taken as reported in that table, and D and trimming were inferred from the DNA itself. The sample has about 280,000 clones, just over 85% seen once.

The chain couples TRBV5-4 to TRBJ1-1; D unresolved. The sample was peripheral blood. The TCR originated in a woman aged 25 to 45 with active or convalescent COVID-19. Here the CDR3 reads CASSWEGGTEAFF. CDR3 in DNA: TGTGCCAGCAGCTGGGAGGGCGGCACTGAAGCTTTCTTT.